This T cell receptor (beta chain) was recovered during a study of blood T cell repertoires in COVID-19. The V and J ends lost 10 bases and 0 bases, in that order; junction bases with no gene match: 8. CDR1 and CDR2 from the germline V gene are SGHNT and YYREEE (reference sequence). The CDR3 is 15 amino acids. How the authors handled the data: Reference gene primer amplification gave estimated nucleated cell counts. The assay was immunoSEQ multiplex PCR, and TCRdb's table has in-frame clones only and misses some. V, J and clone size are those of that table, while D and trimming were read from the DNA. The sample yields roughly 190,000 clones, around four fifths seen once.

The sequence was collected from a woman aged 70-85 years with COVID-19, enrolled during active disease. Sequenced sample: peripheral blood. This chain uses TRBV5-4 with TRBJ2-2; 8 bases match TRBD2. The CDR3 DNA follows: TGTGCCGGCCTCGGGGGGGTTTCGAACACCGGGGAGCTGTTTTTT. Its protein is CAGLGGVSNTGELFF.